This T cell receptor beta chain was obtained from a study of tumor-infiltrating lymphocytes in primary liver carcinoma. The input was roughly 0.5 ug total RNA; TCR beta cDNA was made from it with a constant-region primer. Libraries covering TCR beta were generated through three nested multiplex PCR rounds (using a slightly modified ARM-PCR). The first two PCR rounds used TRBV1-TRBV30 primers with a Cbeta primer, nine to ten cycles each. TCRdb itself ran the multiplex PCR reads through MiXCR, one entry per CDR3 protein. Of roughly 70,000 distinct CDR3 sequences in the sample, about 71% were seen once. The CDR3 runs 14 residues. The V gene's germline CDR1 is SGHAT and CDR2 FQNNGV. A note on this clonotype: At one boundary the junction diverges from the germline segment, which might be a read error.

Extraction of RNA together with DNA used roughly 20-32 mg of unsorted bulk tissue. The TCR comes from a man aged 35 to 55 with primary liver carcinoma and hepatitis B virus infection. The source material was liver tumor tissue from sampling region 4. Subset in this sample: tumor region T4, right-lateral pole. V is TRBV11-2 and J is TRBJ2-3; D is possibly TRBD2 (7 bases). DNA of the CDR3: TGTGCCAGCAGCAAAGCGGGGCCACAGGGTACGGAGTATTTT. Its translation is CASSKAGPQGTEYF.